Each of the 31 T cell receptor beta chains below was sequenced from the same sample in a study of T cell changes during pregnancy in multiple sclerosis. Libraries were prepared by immunoSEQ multiplex PCR; TCRdb keeps only in-frame clonotypes and omits some of them. The sample records over 80,000 clones, 90% being singletons. The input for sequencing was peripheral blood, taken in the second trimester of pregnancy. The receptor set was obtained from a female donor in good health, enrolled as a control in a pregnancy study.

CDR3 residues: CASSPGGNYGYTF. In nucleotides, the CDR3 is TGTGCCAGCTCACCAGGAGGGAATTATGGCTACACCTTC. V gene TRBV18 combines with J gene TRBJ1-2; D gene ambiguous. Germline CDR1 and CDR2: KGHSH and LQKENI. V was trimmed by 2 bases and J by 5 bases, leaving 9 bases between them. The CDR3 extends over 13 amino acids.

The rearrangement joins TRBV10-1 to TRBJ2-5; the match to TRBD1 covers 7 bases. V shed 6 bases, J shed 5 bases, and the junction held 21 bases outside the gene matches. The CDR3 loop spans 18 amino acids. CDR1 is WNHNN, CDR2 SYGVQD, per germline (reference sequence). For the CDR3, the DNA is TGCGCCAGCAGCGCTCCCAACTACCAAACCGGGACAGTGGAGACCCAGTACTTC. This gives the protein CASSAPNYQTGTVETQYF.

The chain recombines TRBV7-2 with TRBJ2-1; 7 bases are a match to TRBD2. V dropped 0 bases and J dropped 10; count of bases not matched to a gene: 9. CDR3 length equals 15 residues. The germline V gene encodes CDR1 SGHTA and CDR2 FQGNSA. The CDR3 DNA follows: TGTGCCAGCAGCTTAGCGAGTGTTCTAGCGGTAGAGCAGTTCTTC. It yields the protein CASSLASVLAVEQFF.

J is TRBJ1-2 and V is TRBV7-2; 7 nucleotides agree with TRBD1. Trimming removed 5 bases from V and 1 base from J; junction bases left unmatched: 13. Germline values: CDR1 SGHTA, CDR2 FQGNSA. The CDR3 totals 17 residues. The CDR3 nucleotides read TGTGCCAGCAGCACCAACCCCCCGGGACAGCTTAACTATGGCTACACCTTC. It is translated as CASSTNPPGQLNYGYTF. Full variable domain (remainder filled in from reference TRBV7-2 and TRBJ1-2): GAGVSQSPSNKVTEKGKDVELRCDPISGHTALYWYRQSLGQGLEFLIYFQGNSAPDKSGLPSDRFSAERTGGSVSTLTIQRTQQEDSAVYLCASSTNPPGQLNYGYTFGSGTRLTVV.

The chain recombines TRBV7-6 with TRBJ2-7; 7 positions match TRBD2. CDR1 SGHVS and CDR2 FNYEAQ come from the germline V gene. J gave up 1 base and V 1 base, and 1 base lay outside the gene matches. This CDR3 contains 14 residues. CDR3 protein: CASSLEGGSYEQYF. The CDR3 DNA follows: TGTGCCAGCAGCTTAGAGGGAGGGTCCTACGAGCAGTACTTC.

This sequence joins TRBV19 and TRBJ1-5; 7 bases are shared with TRBD1. The length of the CDR3 is 15 residues. In germline, CDR1 is LNHDA, CDR2 SQIVND (reference sequence). Trimming cost V 6 bases and J 6 bases; bases outside gene matches: 11. The CDR3 here is CASRPQDRLFQPQHF. CDR3 bases: TGTGCCAGTAGGCCCCAGGACAGGCTGTTTCAGCCCCAGCATTTT.

This chain connects TRBV6-1 to TRBJ1-5, with D possibly TRBD1 on 5 matching bases. This CDR3 spans 14 amino acids. Germline assignment: CDR1 MNHNS and CDR2 SASEGT. V was clipped by 5 bases and J by 2 bases, with 10 bases between them. This CDR3 reads CASSFRDGNQPQHF. CDR3 sequence (DNA): TGTGCCAGCAGTTTCAGGGATGGCAATCAGCCCCAGCATTTT.

This clone has just a few counts. The V and J genes are TRBV27 and TRBJ1-6, with TRBD1 identical over 9 bases. The CDR3 is 14 residues long. CDR1 and CDR2 from the germline V gene are MNHEY and SMNVEV (reference sequence). With V trimmed by 7 bases and J by 10 bases, 8 bases remained unmatched. CDR3 sequence: CASNWGQGNSPLHF. CDR3 coding DNA: TGTGCCAGCAACTGGGGACAGGGAAACTCACCCCTCCACTTT.

This rearrangement joins TRBV15 to TRBJ2-1; TRBD2 matches at 10 bases. Germline CDR1 LNHNV, CDR2 YYDKDF (reference sequence). Trimming cost V 5 bases and J 3 bases; bases outside gene matches: 7. There are 16 residues in the CDR3. CDR3 nucleotides: TGTGCCACCAGCTTCGGCAGCGGGAGGGGCTACAATGAGCAGTTCTTC. It encodes CATSFGSGRGYNEQFF.

The chain couples TRBV19 to TRBJ1-2; D is undetermined. V dropped 4 bases and J dropped 4 bases, with 13 bases sitting between them. CDR1 is LNHDA and CDR2 is SQIVND in the germline V gene (reference sequence). This CDR3 is built from 14 residues. As DNA, the CDR3 is TGTGCCAGTAGTACTCCTATGGGCATCTATGGCTACACCTTC. It specifies CASSTPMGIYGYTF. The complete variable domain, with remaining parts taken from reference TRBV19 and TRBJ1-2, reads DGGITQSPKYLFRKEGQNVTLSCEQNLNHDAMYWYRQDPGQGLRLIYYSQIVNDFQKGDIAEGYSVSREKKESFPLTVTSAQKNPTAFYLCASSTPMGIYGYTFGSGTRLTVV.

V is TRBV6-6 and J is TRBJ1-2; the match to TRBD1 covers 10 bases. CDR3 length: 13 amino acids. Germline loops: CDR1 MNHNY, CDR2 SVGAGI (reference sequence). J gave up 3 bases and V 5 bases, and 0 bases lay outside the gene matches. CDR3 in DNA: TGTGCCAGCAGTGGACAGGGGGACTATGGCTACACCTTC. This sequence encodes CASSGQGDYGYTF.

The rearrangement uses TRBV15 and TRBJ2-1; tentative D call: TRBD1 (5 bases). The germline CDR1 and CDR2 sequences are LNHNV and YYDKDF (reference sequence). The CDR3 spans 18 residues. Trimming took 0 bases from V and 0 from J, leaving 15 bases between them. The CDR3 is CATSRDLLGQGSYNEQFF. CDR3 DNA: TGTGCCACCAGCAGAGATTTACTTGGACAAGGCTCCTACAATGAGCAGTTCTTC.

J is TRBJ1-2 and V is TRBV9; D is ambiguous. CDR1 SGDLS and CDR2 YYNGEE come from the germline V gene. V lost 0 bases to trimming and J lost 0 bases, with 9 bases between them. CDR3 length: 15 residues. CDR3 sequence: CASSVGGRSNYGYTF. The DNA of the CDR3 is TGTGCCAGCAGCGTAGGTGGCCGTTCTAACTATGGCTACACCTTC.

This sequence joins TRBV10-3 and TRBJ1-3; 7 nucleotides align to TRBD1. Trimming cost V 6 bases and J 0 bases; bases outside gene matches: 2. CDR1 is ENHRY, CDR2 SYGVKD, per germline. The CDR3 totals 14 residues. As DNA, the CDR3 is TGTGCCATCAGCCGGACAGGCTCTGGAAACACCATATATTTT. It yields the protein CAISRTGSGNTIYF.

The chain combines TRBV5-1 with TRBJ2-7; TRBD1 is a possible D gene (5 bases). V lost 0 bases and J lost 4, with 14 bases in between. Germline V gives CDR1 SGHRS, CDR2 YFSETQ. The CDR3 covers 15 residues. The DNA of the CDR3 is TGCGCCAGCAGCTTGGGGTCTGGACAACTATACGAGCAGTACTTC. The encoded protein is CASSLGSGQLYEQYF. The whole variable domain, remainder taken from reference TRBV5-1 and TRBJ2-7, is KAGVTQTPRYLIKTRGQQVTLSCSPISGHRSVSWYQQTPGQGLQFLFEYFSETQRNKGNFPGRFSGRQFSNSRSEMNVSTLELGDSALYLCASSLGSGQLYEQYFGPGTRLTVT.

V gene TRBV6-5 combines with J gene TRBJ2-1; weak D call: TRBD2 (5 bases). The V end was cut by 6 bases, the J end by 0 bases, with 9 bases between. Germline CDR1 and CDR2: MNHEY and SVGAGI. The length of the CDR3 is 14 residues. CDR3 in DNA: TGTGCCAGCAGAGGACTTCTCTCCTACAATGAGCAGTTCTTC. The encoded protein is CASRGLLSYNEQFF.

V usage is TRBV10-3 and J usage is TRBJ1-4, with 7 positions matching TRBD1. CDR3 length: 14 amino acids. The V gene end was trimmed by 6 bases and the J gene end by 5 bases; junction bases not matched to a gene: 6. CDR1 ENHRY and CDR2 SYGVKD come from the germline V gene. CDR3 DNA sequence: TGTGCCATCAGAGGCGACAGGGAAAATGAAAAACTGTTTTTT. Residues: CAIRGDRENEKLFF.

The J gene is TRBJ2-7, the V gene TRBV12-2; the table calls TRBD2, which could not be checked here. TRBV12-2 is a pseudogene. The CDR3 runs to 15 residues. The CDR3 DNA reads as TGTGCAAGTCGCTTAGGAGATCGGGTCCCCTACGAGCAGTACTTC. The encoded protein is CASRLGDRVPYEQYF.

This clone was seen more than once but under ten times. The rearrangement uses TRBV30 and TRBJ1-4; the D gene is possibly TRBD1 (5 bases). CDR3 length equals 14 residues. CDR1 GTSNPN and CDR2 SVGIG come from the germline V gene (reference sequence). With 3 bases removed from V and 6 bases from J, the gap between germline ends came to 14 bases. The CDR3: CAWSWQGRHEKLFF. CDR3 nucleotides: TGTGCCTGGAGCTGGCAGGGTAGGCATGAAAAACTGTTTTTT.

CDR3 in amino acids: CASSMLQGRSTDTQYF. In nucleotides, the CDR3 is TGTGCCAGCAGCATGCTACAGGGGCGTAGCACAGATACGCAGTATTTT. The V call is TRBV5-6, the J call TRBJ2-3; TRBD1 matches at 7 bases. This CDR3 contains 16 residues. Trimming cost V 4 bases and J 0 bases; bases outside gene matches: 8. The germline gives CDR1 SGHDT, CDR2 YYEEEE.

The rearrangement links TRBV4-3 to TRBJ2-5; no clear D gene. Per germline, CDR1 LGHNA and CDR2 YSLEER. The ends were cut back, 0 bases at V and 7 bases at J, with 12 bases in the middle. CDR3 length: 14 amino acids. The CDR3 sequence is CASSQDSSPGTQYF. DNA for the CDR3: TGCGCCAGCAGCCAAGATTCGAGCCCAGGGACCCAGTACTTC.

J is TRBJ1-6 and V is TRBV28; D is unresolved. Trimming pared 7 bases from V and 3 bases from J, leaving 13 bases between. The CDR3 sequence is 15 residues long. Germline CDR1 and CDR2: MDHEN and SYDVKM. As DNA, the CDR3 is TGTGCCAGCACCAGCGGGAGCCTCTATAATTCACCCCTCCACTTT. Translation gives CASTSGSLYNSPLHF.

This chain connects TRBV14 to TRBJ1-3; no clear D gene. Trimming pared 5 bases from V and 1 base from J, leaving 12 bases between. The CDR3 is 15 residues long. CDR1 and CDR2 from the germline V gene are SGHDN and FVKESK. The CDR3 region has the DNA TGTGCCAGCAGCTCCTACTTCGGGTCTGGAAACACCATATATTTT. Translated: CASSSYFGSGNTIYF.

The rearrangement joins TRBV18 to TRBJ2-5, with 11 bases fitting TRBD2. Germline trimming cut 0 bases from V and 2 bases from J; bases unmatched to any gene: 8. Germline CDR1 KGHSH, CDR2 LQKENI. The CDR3 covers 18 residues. The CDR3 reads CASSPPNHRTSGQETQYF. In DNA form, the CDR3 reads TGTGCCAGCTCACCACCCAATCACCGGACTAGCGGGCAAGAGACCCAGTACTTC.

As regards this clone: A junction end diverges from the germline sequence, so it may reflect a read error. The same CDR3 arises from other DNA sequences in this sample as well. This rearrangement joins TRBV5-4 to TRBJ1-6; no reliable D call. This CDR3 is 17 amino acids long. Germline V gene lookup returns CDR1 SGHNT and CDR2 YYREEE (reference sequence). CDR3 bases: TGTGCCAGCAGTTTGGAGGGCGGGGTCTCTACCAATTCACCCCTCCACTTT. This sequence encodes CASSLEGGVSTNSPLHF.

This clone was seen just once. The genes are TRBV4-1 and TRBJ2-7, with 14 bases that match TRBD2. The trim removed 0 bases at V and 4 bases at J, leaving 2 bases unmatched. The CDR3 consists of 16 residues. Germline V gene data show CDR1 as MGHRA and CDR2 as YSYEKL. CDR3 amino acids: CASSQEGLAGGYEQYF. DNA of the CDR3: TGCGCCAGCAGCCAAGAAGGACTAGCGGGGGGTTACGAGCAGTACTTC.

J is TRBJ2-7 and V is TRBV6-5; TRBD1 is a possible D gene (5 bases). The germline V and J ends were trimmed by 2 bases and 2 bases, with 16 bases remaining between them. CDR3 length: 16 amino acids. The germline V gene has CDR1 MNHEY and CDR2 SVGAGI. CDR3 residues: CASSYGRRQFTYEQYF. As DNA, the CDR3 is TGTGCCAGCAGTTACGGACGAAGACAGTTCACCTACGAGCAGTACTTC.

This chain links TRBV28 with TRBJ1-2; TRBD1 is a possible D gene (6 bases). Trimming stripped 6 bases from V and 6 bases from J, with 23 bases between. This CDR3 is built from 16 residues. Germline V gene data show CDR1 as MDHEN and CDR2 as SYDVKM. In DNA form, the CDR3 reads TGTGCCAGCAGGCCAGCAGGGGATGGTCTCAAGGATGGCTACACCTTC. It yields the protein CASRPAGDGLKDGYTF.

The chain joins TRBV6-5 to TRBJ1-2; the D is unclear. The V end lost 7 bases, the J end lost 4 bases, and 16 bases lay between the germline ends. The germline gives CDR1 MNHEY, CDR2 SVGAGI. This CDR3 spans 14 amino acids. The CDR3 coding sequence is TGTGCCAGCACCTTCGTAGGGAGAGGCTATGGCTACACCTTC. Translation: CASTFVGRGYGYTF.

The gene calls are TRBV20-1 and TRBJ2-7; D perhaps matches TRBD1 (5 bases). Germline CDR1 and CDR2: DFQATT and SNEGSKA (reference sequence). The CDR3 spans 11 residues. V was shortened by 7 bases and J by 2 bases, with 9 bases between the two germline ends. Here the CDR3 reads CSVGAAYEQYF. The CDR3 nucleotides read TGCAGTGTAGGGGCTGCCTACGAGCAGTACTTC.

V and J are TRBV7-8 and TRBJ1-1; D uncertain. This CDR3 comprises 14 residues. Germline loops: CDR1 SGHVS, CDR2 FQNEAQ. Trimming took 5 bases from V and 8 from J, leaving 18 bases between them. The CDR3 loop is CASSPDLAGGEAFF. The CDR3 DNA is TGTGCCAGCAGCCCAGATCTAGCTGGTGGAGAAGCTTTCTTT.